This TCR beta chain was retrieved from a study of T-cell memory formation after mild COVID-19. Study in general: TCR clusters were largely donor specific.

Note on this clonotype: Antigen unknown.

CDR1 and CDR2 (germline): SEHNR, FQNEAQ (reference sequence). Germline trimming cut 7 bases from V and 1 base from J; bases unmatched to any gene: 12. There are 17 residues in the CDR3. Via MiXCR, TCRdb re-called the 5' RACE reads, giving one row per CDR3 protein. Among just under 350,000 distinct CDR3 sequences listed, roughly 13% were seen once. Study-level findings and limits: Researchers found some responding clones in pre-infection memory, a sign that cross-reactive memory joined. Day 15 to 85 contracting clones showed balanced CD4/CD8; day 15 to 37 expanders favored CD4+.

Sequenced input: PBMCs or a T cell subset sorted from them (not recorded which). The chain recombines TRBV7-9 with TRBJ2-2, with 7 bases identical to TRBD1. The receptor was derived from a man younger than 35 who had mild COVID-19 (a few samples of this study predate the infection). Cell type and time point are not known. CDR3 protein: CASTPSRDRVNTGELFF. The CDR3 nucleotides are TGTGCCAGCACCCCGTCCCGGGACAGAGTGAACACCGGGGAGCTGTTTTTT.